A single sample is the source of the 21 T cell receptor beta chains below, sequenced in a study of T cells in Graves' hyperthyroidism and ophthalmopathy. Amplified TCR beta CDR3 regions derived from RNA transcripts. HTBI primers were employed in a first-round RT-PCR of the TCR CDR3. In TCRdb, the multiplex PCR reads were re-called with MiXCR into one record per CDR3 protein. Counted here are 550,000 to 600,000 distinct CDR3 sequences, approximately 15% occurring once; the ten biggest clones make up roughly 7%. Material for sequencing was blood. All receptors derive from a woman aged 18 to 35 with Graves' ophthalmopathy.

Many counts were recorded for this clonotype. This chain joins TRBV2 and TRBJ2-5, with 7 bases matching TRBD1. Germline CDR1 SNHLY, CDR2 FYNNEI. The CDR3 is 14 residues long. Unmatched junction bases numbered 7, after V lost 6 bases and J lost 3 bases. The CDR3, as DNA: TGTGCCAGCAGAGCAACAGGGGTGGAAGAGACCCAGTACTTC. Amino acid sequence: CASRATGVEETQYF.

This clonotype was counted at least ten times. This chain links TRBV7-2 with TRBJ2-1, with 7 bases matching TRBD2. The CDR3 length is 14 residues. CDR1 and CDR2 from the germline V gene are SGHTA and FQGNSA. The ends lost 0 bases at V and 8 bases at J; junction bases unmatched: 4. The CDR3 is CASSLAGTMDEQFF. The DNA for the CDR3 is TGTGCCAGCAGCTTAGCGGGGACTATGGATGAGCAGTTCTTC.

This clonotype was detected ten times or more. The chain joins TRBV12-3 or TRBV12-4 to TRBJ2-5, with D tentatively TRBD1 (5 bases). Trimming stripped 4 bases from V and 5 bases from J, with 17 bases between. This CDR3 has 15 amino acids. CDR3 nucleotide sequence: TGTGCCAGCAGTTCGCTAGGGGTGGCATCGGAGACCCAGTACTTC. Translating gives CASSSLGVASETQYF.

This clonotype was seen ten or more times. The J gene is TRBJ2-7, the V gene TRBV6-2 or TRBV6-3; 10 bases map to TRBD2. The J segment lost 6 bases and the V segment lost 7 bases, leaving 9 bases of the junction unmatched. Germline assignment: CDR1 MNHEY and CDR2 SVGEGT. This CDR3 has 14 residues. The CDR3 spells CASTFGLAASEQYF. The CDR3 coding sequence is TGTGCCAGCACCTTCGGACTAGCGGCGTCCGAGCAGTACTTC.

This clonotype was counted a few times. The chain recombines TRBV4-1 with TRBJ2-7, with TRBD1 matching 9 bases. Looked up from germline, CDR1 is MGHRA and CDR2 is YSYEKL. This CDR3 has 15 residues. J was trimmed by 5 bases and V by 3 bases; bases with no gene match: 8. CDR3 coding DNA: TGCGCCAGCAGCCAGCCGGGACAGGGTTCCCACGAGCAGTACTTC. Translation: CASSQPGQGSHEQYF.

This clonotype has more than one count but fewer than ten. The chain carries TRBV7-9 and TRBJ1-1, with D unclear. The CDR3 covers 13 residues. Germline-derived CDR1 and CDR2 are SEHNR and FQNEAQ (reference sequence). Trimming left V 9 bases short and J 1 base short, with 12 bases between. For the CDR3, the DNA is TGTGCCAGTCTAATTTTTGGGAACACTGAAGCTTTCTTT. Translation gives CASLIFGNTEAFF.

This clonotype was found a few times. The rearrangement joins TRBV9 to TRBJ1-1; D not resolved. Looked up from germline, CDR1 is SGDLS and CDR2 is YYNGEE. The V and J ends lost 3 bases and 2 bases respectively, with 17 bases between them. This CDR3 is built from 16 residues. CDR3 amino acids: CASSAPPGSRNTEAFF. For the CDR3, the DNA is TGTGCCAGCAGCGCCCCGCCCGGCAGTCGAAACACTGAAGCTTTCTTT.

The chain has TRBV13 and TRBJ1-3; a weak D match, TRBD1 (5 bases). The V end lost 3 bases, the J end lost 4 bases, and 13 bases lay between the germline ends. Germline CDR1 reads PRHDT; CDR2 reads FYEKMQ (reference sequence). CDR3 length equals 15 residues. The CDR3 nucleotides read TGTGCCAGCAGCTTCAAAGGGGTGGCAGGAAACACCATATATTTT. It yields the protein CASSFKGVAGNTIYF.

This clonotype was seen at least ten times. The chain has TRBV7-9 and TRBJ1-3; 9 nucleotides line up with TRBD1. Trimming took 4 bases from V and 2 from J; bases not matched to a gene: 0. CDR3 length: 14 residues. Looked up from germline, CDR1 is SEHNR and CDR2 is FQNEAQ (reference sequence). The CDR3 loop is CASSWTGAGNTIYF. In DNA, the CDR3 is TGTGCCAGCAGCTGGACAGGGGCTGGAAACACCATATATTTT.

This clonotype was seen repeatedly, ten times or more. The chain joins TRBV12-3 or TRBV12-4 to TRBJ2-1; 9 bases line up with TRBD2. The CDR3 covers 16 residues. The junction had 11 bases not matched to a gene; V was cut back by 6 bases and J by 5 bases. CDR3 amino acids: CASSPIAGVGNNEQFF. The DNA of the CDR3 is TGTGCCAGCAGCCCTATAGCGGGAGTAGGAAACAATGAGCAGTTCTTC.

The chain uses TRBV15 and TRBJ1-5; possibly TRBD1 for D (5 bases). Trimming shortened V by 2 bases and J by 5 bases, and 7 bases separated the two germline ends. The germline V gene has CDR1 LNHNV and CDR2 YYDKDF (reference sequence). The CDR3 covers 13 residues. The CDR3, as DNA: TGTGCCACCAGCAGATTGGGGGATCAGCCCCAGCATTTT. Protein sequence: CATSRLGDQPQHF.

This clonotype was seen many times. V and J are TRBV9 and TRBJ2-5; TRBD2 is a possible D gene (5 bases). The germline gives CDR1 SGDLS, CDR2 YYNGEE. The length of the CDR3 is 15 residues. Trimming removed 2 bases from V and 5 bases from J, with 16 bases in between. The CDR3 DNA reads TGTGCCAGCAGCGTCCGCTTGGGTCGAGGGGAGACCCAGTACTTC. This codes for CASSVRLGRGETQYF. Looking up the rest from reference TRBV9 and TRBJ2-5 gives the full variable domain: DSGVTQTPKHLITATGQRVTLRCSPRSGDLSVYWYQQSLDQGLQFLIQYYNGEERAKGNILERFSAQQFPDLHSELNLSSLELGDSALYFCASSVRLGRGETQYFGPGTRLLVL.

This clonotype was seen repeatedly, ten times or more. This chain joins TRBV10-3 and TRBJ2-7; TRBD1 aligns across 7 bases. After removal of 6 bases from V and 0 bases from J, the junction contained 2 bases not matched to a gene. This CDR3 has 13 amino acids. Germline V gene lookup returns CDR1 ENHRY and CDR2 SYGVKD. The CDR3 protein is CAISGDSSYEQYF. The CDR3 DNA sequence: TGTGCCATCAGCGGGGACAGCTCCTACGAGCAGTACTTC.

This chain joins TRBV6-1 and TRBJ2-2; D tentatively reads TRBD1 or TRBD2 (5 bases each). Germline loops: CDR1 MNHNS, CDR2 SASEGT. V was pared by 5 bases and J by 3 bases, with 22 bases between. The CDR3 has 18 amino acids. This CDR3 is CASSTRNIVGTHTGELFF. CDR3 DNA: TGTGCCAGCAGTACCCGGAACATAGTCGGGACCCACACCGGGGAGCTGTTTTTT.

CDR3: CAWGILRGKEGGYTF. The CDR3 DNA is TGTGCCTGGGGGATACTCCGTGGAAAGGAGGGTGGCTACACCTTC. The chain combines TRBV30 with TRBJ1-2, with D unclear. Germline-derived CDR1 and CDR2 are GTSNPN and SVGIG (reference sequence). The CDR3 is made up of 15 amino acids. Trimming removed 5 bases from V and 7 bases from J, with 23 bases in between.

This clonotype was seen only a few times. This chain connects TRBV9 to TRBJ2-1; 9 bases map to TRBD2. The CDR3 spans 16 residues. V trimming: 4 bases; J trimming: 4 bases; junction bases outside the gene matches: 9. The germline V gene has CDR1 SGDLS and CDR2 YYNGEE. The CDR3 DNA reads TGTGCCAGCAGCTCGTCAGCGGGAGGTTCATACAATGAGCAGTTCTTC. It specifies CASSSSAGGSYNEQFF.

This chain connects TRBV5-1 to TRBJ2-1; maybe TRBD1 (6 bases). The CDR3 totals 14 residues. Germline V gives CDR1 SGHRS, CDR2 YFSETQ. V shed 0 bases and J shed 8 bases, with 12 bases lying between them. CDR3 protein: CASSLEQGIDEQFF. CDR3 coding DNA: TGCGCCAGCAGCTTGGAACAGGGTATCGATGAGCAGTTCTTC.

This clonotype has a count of ten or more. The chain carries TRBV28 and TRBJ2-7; D possibly corresponds to TRBD2 (6 bases). The CDR3 contains 17 residues. V was clipped by 4 bases and J by 0 bases, with 19 bases between them. The V gene's germline CDR1 is MDHEN and CDR2 SYDVKM. CDR3 DNA: TGTGCCAGCAGTTCCCCTGGGGGGTATGGGCACTCCTACGAGCAGTACTTC. Translation gives CASSSPGGYGHSYEQYF. Full variable domain (missing parts from reference TRBV28 and TRBJ2-7): DVKVTQSSRYLVKRTGEKVFLECVQDMDHENMFWYRQDPGLGLRLIYFSYDVKMKEKGDIPEGYSVSREKKERFSLILESASTNQTSMYLCASSSPGGYGHSYEQYFGPGTRLTVT.

This chain joins TRBV10-3 and TRBJ1-4; 8 nucleotides agree with TRBD1. Germline V gene data show CDR1 as ENHRY and CDR2 as SYGVKD. Trimming took 3 bases from V and 4 from J; bases not matched to a gene: 4. The CDR3 runs 15 residues. CDR3 nucleotide sequence: TGTGCCATCAGTGATTCGACAGGGGATAATGAAAAACTGTTTTTT. This codes for CAISDSTGDNEKLFF.

V gene TRBV18 combines with J gene TRBJ2-4; no firm D call. The length of the CDR3 is 17 residues. Germline values: CDR1 KGHSH, CDR2 LQKENI. Trimming stripped 2 bases from V and 0 bases from J, with 14 bases between. This CDR3 reads CASSPAHENLAKNIQYF. CDR3 nucleotides: TGTGCCAGCTCACCAGCCCATGAGAATCTAGCCAAAAACATTCAGTACTTC. The variable domain in full, with the rest retrieved from reference TRBV18 and TRBJ2-4, is NAGVMQNPRHLVRRRGQEARLRCSPMKGHSHVYWYRQLPEEGLKFMVYLQKENIIDESGMPKERFSAEFPKEGPSILRIQQVVRGDSAAYFCASSPAHENLAKNIQYFGAGTRLSVL.

The genes are TRBV6-1 and TRBJ2-7; 16 bases match TRBD2. Trimming took 5 bases from V and 3 from J; bases not matched to a gene: 4. Looked up from germline, CDR1 is MNHNS and CDR2 is SASEGT. The CDR3 contains 16 residues. CDR3 protein: CASSTGTSGRDYEQYF. The CDR3 DNA reads TGTGCCAGCAGTACCGGGACTAGCGGGAGGGACTACGAGCAGTACTTC.